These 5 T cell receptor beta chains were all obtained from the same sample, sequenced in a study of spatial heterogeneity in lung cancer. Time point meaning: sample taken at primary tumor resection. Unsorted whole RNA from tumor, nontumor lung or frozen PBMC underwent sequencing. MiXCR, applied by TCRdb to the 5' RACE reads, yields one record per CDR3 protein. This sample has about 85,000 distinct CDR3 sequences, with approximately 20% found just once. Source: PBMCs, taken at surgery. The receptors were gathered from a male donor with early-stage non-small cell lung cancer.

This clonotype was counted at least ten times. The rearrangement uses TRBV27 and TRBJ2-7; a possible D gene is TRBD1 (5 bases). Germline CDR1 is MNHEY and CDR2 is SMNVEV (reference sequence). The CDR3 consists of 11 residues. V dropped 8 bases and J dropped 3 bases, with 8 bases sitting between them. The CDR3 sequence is CASATGYEQYF. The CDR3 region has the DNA TGTGCCAGCGCCACAGGCTACGAGCAGTACTTC.

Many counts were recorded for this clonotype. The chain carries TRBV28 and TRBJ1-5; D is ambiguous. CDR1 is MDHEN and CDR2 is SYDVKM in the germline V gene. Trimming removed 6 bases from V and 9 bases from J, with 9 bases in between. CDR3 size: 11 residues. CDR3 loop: CASRELGPQHF. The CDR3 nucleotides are TGTGCCAGCAGGGAACTTGGGCCCCAGCATTTT.

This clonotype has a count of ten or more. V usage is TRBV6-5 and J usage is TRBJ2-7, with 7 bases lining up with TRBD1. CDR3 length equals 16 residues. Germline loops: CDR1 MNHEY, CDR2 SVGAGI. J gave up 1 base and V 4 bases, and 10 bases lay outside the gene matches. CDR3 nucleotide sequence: TGTGCCAGCAGTTCCCTTCGACAGGGAAAGTCCTACGAGCAGTACTTC. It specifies CASSSLRQGKSYEQYF.

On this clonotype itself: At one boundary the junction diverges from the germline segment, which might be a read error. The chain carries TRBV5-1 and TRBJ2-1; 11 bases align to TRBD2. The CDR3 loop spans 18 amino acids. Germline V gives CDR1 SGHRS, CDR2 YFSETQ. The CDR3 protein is CASSVPGLAVGSYNEQLF. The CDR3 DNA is TGCGCCAGCAGTGTGCCGGGACTAGCGGTCGGTTCCTACAATGAGCAGCTCTTC.

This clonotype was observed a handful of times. CDR3 sequence reads: CASSYGWGTGTLQPQHF. DNA of the CDR3: TGTGCCAGCAGCTACGGATGGGGAACAGGGACCCTTCAGCCCCAGCATTTT. J is TRBJ1-5 and V is TRBV7-8, with D possibly being TRBD1 (6 bases). This CDR3 has 17 residues. Germline loops: CDR1 SGHVS, CDR2 FQNEAQ. Trimming removed 4 bases at V and 6 bases at J, with 22 bases between.